The rows below give T cell receptor beta chains drawn from one sample of a study of blood T cell repertoires in COVID-19. The assay was immunoSEQ multiplex PCR, and TCRdb's table has in-frame clones only and misses some. The sample carries under 250,000 clones, around 80% recorded once. Sequencing was performed on PBMCs or T cells enriched from blood (not recorded which). The origin of the receptors is a man in his 60s who had recovered from COVID-19. Each CDR3 is given with its conserved first and last residue. The D gene is left open where the match is weak. Size is stated for part of the rows, as once, few or many counts, or as a class when the clone is expanded.

len	j_gene	d_gene	abundance	v_gene	CDR3nt	CDR3aa
14	TRBJ1-2	NA	NA	TRBV9	TGTGCCAGCAGCGTTGGCCAGGGCCCCTATGGCTACACCTTC	CASSVGQGPYGYTF
12	TRBJ2-5	NA	NA	TRBV7-6	TGTGCCAGCAGCTTAGTTCAGGAGACCCAGTACTTC	CASSLVQETQYF
14	TRBJ1-5	NA	NA	TRBV5-4	TGTGCCAGCAGCTTGGCCGGGTTTAATCAGCCCCAGCATTTT	CASSLAGFNQPQHF
13	TRBJ1-4	NA	NA	TRBV11-2	TGTGCCAGCAGCTTAGACTCAGTTGAAAAACTGTTTTTT	CASSLDSVEKLFF
14	TRBJ1-1	NA	NA	TRBV6-5	TGTGCCAGCAGGCCGGGACAACTGAACACTGAAGCTTTCTTT	CASRPGQLNTEAFF
14	TRBJ1-2	TRBD1	once	TRBV20-1	TGCAGTGCTAGTCAGGCGGGACAGAACTATGGCTACACCTTC	CSASQAGQNYGYTF
17	TRBJ2-2	TRBD2	once	TRBV9	TGTGCCAGCAGCCGGACTAGCGGGGGTCAAAACACCGGGGAGCTGTTTTTT	CASSRTSGGQNTGELFF
18	TRBJ1-3	TRBD1	NA	TRBV7-2	TGTGCCAGCAGCTTCCCGGGACAGGGCTTCCTCACTGGAAACACCATATATTTT	CASSFPGQGFLTGNTIYF
14	TRBJ2-3	NA	NA	TRBV11-2	TGTGCCAGCAGCTTATATGGGGGCCGCGATACGCAGTATTTT	CASSLYGGRDTQYF
15	TRBJ1-1	NA	once	TRBV11-3	TGTGCCAGCAGCTTAGATCGCGGTGCGGACACTGAAGCTTTCTTT	CASSLDRGADTEAFF
17	TRBJ1-1	TRBD1	NA	TRBV13	TGTGCCAGCAGCTCAAGACAGGGAGCGATTTATGGGACTGAAGCTTTCTTT	CASSSRQGAIYGTEAFF
15	TRBJ1-1	NA	NA	TRBV5-1	TGCGCCAGCAGCTCCTTTGGGTCCCCGGAGGGTGAAGCTTTCTTT	CASSSFGSPEGEAFF
16	TRBJ1-1	NA	NA	TRBV5-1	TGCGCCAGCAGCTTGGGACCTACAGGGATGAACACTGAAGCTTTCTTT	CASSLGPTGMNTEAFF
16	TRBJ1-4	NA	NA	TRBV6-6	TGTGCCAGCAGTTACTCAGCTGGACAGTCTAATGAAAAACTGTTTTTT	CASSYSAGQSNEKLFF
15	TRBJ2-2	NA	few	TRBV11-2	TGTGCCAGCAGCCTAACAGGGACGGGCACCGGGGAGCTGTTTTTT	CASSLTGTGTGELFF
14	TRBJ1-5	NA	NA	TRBV19	TGTGCCAGTAATCTAGTCTGGGGCAATCAGCCCCAGCATTTT	CASNLVWGNQPQHF
15	TRBJ2-7	TRBD2	NA	TRBV5-1	TGCGCCAGCAGCCCGGGGGGGGCTCGGTCCTACGAGCAGTACTTC	CASSPGGARSYEQYF
15	TRBJ1-5	NA	once	TRBV19	TGTGCCAGTAGTTCTACGACAGGTTCATATCAGCCCCAGCATTTT	CASSSTTGSYQPQHF
14	TRBJ2-2	NA	NA	TRBV5-4	TGTGCCAGCAGCTTGCAAGGGGTCACCGGGGAGCTGTTTTTT	CASSLQGVTGELFF
17	TRBJ2-2	TRBD2	NA	TRBV29-1	TGCAGCGTTCTCGGGACTAGCGGGGGGGCTAACACCGGGGAGCTGTTTTTT	CSVLGTSGGANTGELFF
17	TRBJ1-2	TRBD1	few	TRBV5-6	TGTGCCAGCAGCTTGCCAACCTGGGACAGGTCTAACTATGGCTACACCTTC	CASSLPTWDRSNYGYTF
16	TRBJ2-3	TRBD2	NA	TRBV5-1	TGCGCCAGCAGCTTCAGCGGGGGCTCTAACACAGATACGCAGTATTTT	CASSFSGGSNTDTQYF
15	TRBJ1-2	TRBD1	few	TRBV5-6	TGTGCCAGCAGCTTCCAGGACAGGGTGGTTTGGGGCTACACCTTC	CASSFQDRVVWGYTF
16	TRBJ1-6	TRBD1	NA	TRBV5-1	TGCGCCAGCAGCCTGGGACAGGGGGGTCATACTTCACCCCTCCACTTT	CASSLGQGGHTSPLHF
15	TRBJ1-3	TRBD1	NA	TRBV6-5	TGTGCCAGCAGGACCGGGACAGGCTCTGGAAACACCATATATTTT	CASRTGTGSGNTIYF
14	TRBJ1-5	TRBD1	once	TRBV5-6	TGTGCCAGCAGCTTGGTAGGGGGCGGTCAGCCCCAGCATTTT	CASSLVGGGQPQHF
15	TRBJ2-5	TRBD2	NA	TRBV3-1/TRBV3-2	TGTGCCAGCAGCCAAGAACAGCGGGGACAAGAGACCCAGTACTTC	CASSQEQRGQETQYF
14	TRBJ2-3	TRBD1	NA	TRBV18	TGTGCCAGCTCACAAGGACAGGGGACAGATACGCAGTATTTT	CASSQGQGTDTQYF
15	TRBJ2-3	TRBD1	NA	TRBV5-1	TGCGCCAGCAGCCCGGGGACAGGGGGCGCAGATACGCAGTATTTT	CASSPGTGGADTQYF
16	TRBJ1-2	TRBD1	few	TRBV6-6	TGTGCCAGCAGAACAAACTGGGACAGGAGAAACTATGGCTACACCTTC	CASRTNWDRRNYGYTF
15	TRBJ1-4	TRBD1	NA	TRBV2	TGTGCCAGCAGTGAAGTGGGACAGGACGGTGAAAAACTGTTTTTT	CASSEVGQDGEKLFF
12	TRBJ1-6	NA	NA	TRBV6-5	TGTGCCAGCAGCGGGGGGAGTGTGTCCCTCCACTTT	CASSGGSVSLHF
12	TRBJ2-7	NA	NA	TRBV29-1	TGCAGCGGCCGGGACACAGCCTACGAGCAGTACTTC	CSGRDTAYEQYF
16	TRBJ1-1	NA	NA	TRBV11-1	TGTGCCAGCAGCTCCAAAATAATGGGGGCCTTTACTGAAGCTTTCTTT	CASSSKIMGAFTEAFF
16	TRBJ1-2	TRBD1	NA	TRBV11-3	TGTGCCAGCAGCTTAGATCGGCAGGGGGCTTTTTATGGCTACACCTTC	CASSLDRQGAFYGYTF
14	TRBJ1-2	NA	once	TRBV19	TGTGCCAGTAGTAGAACAGGAGAACACTATGGCTACACCTTC	CASSRTGEHYGYTF
16	TRBJ2-1	TRBD2	NA	TRBV7-8	TGTGCCAGCAGCTTAGCTAGCGGGGGGCACTACAATGAGCAGTTCTTC	CASSLASGGHYNEQFF
14	TRBJ2-1	NA	few	TRBV5-6	TGTGCCAGCAGCATGACAGACTCCTACAATGAGCAGTTCTTC	CASSMTDSYNEQFF
15	TRBJ1-4	TRBD1	NA	TRBV5-1	TGCGCCAGCAGCTCTACCGGGACAGGGGACCTAAAACTGTTTTTT	CASSSTGTGDLKLFF
15	TRBJ1-1	TRBD1	NA	TRBV10-3	TGTGCCATCAGTGAGTCAAAGGGGACAGACGTTGAAGCTTTCTTT	CAISESKGTDVEAFF
16	TRBJ1-5	NA	NA	TRBV7-5	TGTGCCAGAAGCTTAGGGATGAGGGGGAATGATCAGCCCCAGCATTTT	CARSLGMRGNDQPQHF
13	TRBJ2-7	TRBD2	once	TRBV29-1	TGCAGCGTACGTCTAGCGGGGCCCTACGAGCAGTACTTC	CSVRLAGPYEQYF
15	TRBJ1-5	TRBD1	NA	TRBV19	TGTGCCAGTAGTATGATCTGGGGACAGAATCAGCCCCAGCATTTT	CASSMIWGQNQPQHF
14	TRBJ1-5	NA	NA	TRBV19	TGTGCCAGTAGTATGTCGAGGGGCAATCAGCCCCAGCATTTT	CASSMSRGNQPQHF
14	TRBJ1-4	NA	NA	TRBV4-2	TGTGCCAGCAGCCCTCAGGGCGACGGTGAAAAACTGTTTTTT	CASSPQGDGEKLFF
14	TRBJ1-1	NA	NA	TRBV9	TGTGCCAGCAGCTCGCAGGGTTTGGACACTGAAGCTTTCTTT	CASSSQGLDTEAFF
15	TRBJ1-2	NA	NA	TRBV5-4	TGTGCCAGCAGCTCCTCGCTGCTGGACAGAAATGGCTACACCTTC	CASSSSLLDRNGYTF
13	TRBJ2-5	NA	once	TRBV7-8	TGTGCCAGCAGTAGCCACAGGGAAGAGACCCAGTACTTC	CASSSHREETQYF
15	TRBJ1-6	NA	many	TRBV28	TGTGCCAGCAGACCCCAGGGTTTTGGTAATTCACCCCTCCACTTT	CASRPQGFGNSPLHF